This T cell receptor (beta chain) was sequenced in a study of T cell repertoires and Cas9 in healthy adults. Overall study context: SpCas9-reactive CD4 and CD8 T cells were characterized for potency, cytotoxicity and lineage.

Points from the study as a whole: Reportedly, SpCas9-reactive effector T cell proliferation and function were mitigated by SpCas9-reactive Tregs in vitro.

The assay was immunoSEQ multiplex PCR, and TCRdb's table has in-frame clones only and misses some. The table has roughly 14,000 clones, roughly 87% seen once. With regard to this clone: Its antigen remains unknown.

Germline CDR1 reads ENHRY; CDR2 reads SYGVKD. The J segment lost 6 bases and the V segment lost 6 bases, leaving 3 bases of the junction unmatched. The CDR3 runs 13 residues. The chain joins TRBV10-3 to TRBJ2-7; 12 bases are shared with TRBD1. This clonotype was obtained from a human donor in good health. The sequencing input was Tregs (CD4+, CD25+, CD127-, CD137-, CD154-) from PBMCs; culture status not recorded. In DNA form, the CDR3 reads TGTGCCATCAGGGGGACAGGGGGCGGCGAGCAGTACTTC. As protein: CAIRGTGGGEQYF.